These T cell receptor beta chains were read from a single sample in a study of blood T cells in healthy people across ages. TCRdb called the 5' RACE reads again in MiXCR, with one record for every CDR3 protein. Of hundreds of thousands of distinct CDR3 sequences listed, less than 35% were seen once; the top ten hold roughly 17%. The sample taken for sequencing was blood. Receptors originate from a woman older than 75 in good health. Both conserved end residues are part of each CDR3. Fields, in order: D gene, J gene, clone size, V gene, CDR3 protein, CDR3 DNA. D genes are given only for firm matches. Some rows have no size entry. The others give once, few or many, or a class for an expanded clone.

>NA|TRBJ2-5|many|TRBV4-3
CASSQGGGRTLGETQYF
TGCGCCAGCAGCCAAGGGGGGGGCAGAACCCTGGGGGAGACCCAGTACTTC
>NA|TRBJ2-3|few|TRBV6-4
CAGSALTGTDTQYF
TGTGCCGGCAGTGCTCTAACGGGCACAGATACGCAGTATTTT
>NA|TRBJ2-3|many|TRBV11-3
CASTRRGRLTDTQYF
TGTGCCAGCACCCGTCGGGGGAGGTTGACAGATACGCAGTATTTT
>TRBD1|TRBJ2-7|NA|TRBV2
CASSPRGRGPRSSYEQYF
TGTGCCAGCAGCCCGAGGGGCAGGGGGCCCCGCAGCTCCTACGAGCAGTACTTC
>NA|TRBJ2-7|few|TRBV5-6
CASSLSGPFSYEQYF
TGTGCCAGCAGCTTGTCAGGGCCGTTCTCCTACGAGCAGTACTTC
>TRBD2|TRBJ2-5|many|TRBV5-1
CASRSGAYQETQYF
TGCGCCAGCAGAAGCGGGGCATACCAAGAGACCCAGTACTTC
>NA|TRBJ2-3|NA|TRBV20-1
CSARISGTSTDTQYF
TGCAGTGCTAGAATTTCCGGGACTAGCACAGATACGCAGTATTTT
>NA|TRBJ2-6|NA|TRBV11-2
CASSLVLGNAEQDAGANVLTF
TGTGCCAGCAGCTTAGTCTTGGGGAATGCAGAGCAAGATGCTGGGGCCAACGTCCTGACTTTC
>TRBD1|TRBJ2-3|many|TRBV7-8
CASSMRTGDVTDTQYF
TGTGCCAGCAGCATGCGGACAGGGGATGTCACAGATACGCAGTATTTT
>TRBD2|TRBJ2-1|many|TRBV7-2
CASSSRAQLAGGNEQFF
TGTGCCAGCAGCTCCCGTGCCCAATTAGCGGGGGGAAATGAGCAGTTCTTC
>NA|TRBJ2-5|many|TRBV6-2/TRBV6-3
CASSYIVDQETQYF
TGTGCCAGCAGTTACATAGTGGACCAAGAGACCCAGTACTTC
>TRBD1|TRBJ2-5|many|TRBV11-2
CAGARGRQETQYF
TGTGCCGGTGCCAGGGGGCGGCAAGAGACCCAGTACTTC
>NA|TRBJ1-4|many|TRBV7-2
CASRDSATNEKLFF
TGTGCCAGCAGAGACAGCGCAACTAATGAAAAACTGTTTTTT
>TRBD1|TRBJ2-1|many|TRBV7-2
CASSLAPGTGSNEQFF
TGTGCCAGCAGCTTAGCCCCCGGGACAGGGTCCAATGAGCAGTTCTTC
>TRBD1|TRBJ1-6|many|TRBV30
CAWTTGRNSPLHF
TGTGCCTGGACGACAGGGAGGAATTCACCCCTCCACTTT
>NA|TRBJ1-2|many|TRBV7-2
CASSPQKGSSVYGYTF
TGTGCCAGCAGCCCCCAAAAGGGCAGCTCCGTCTATGGCTACACCTTC
>NA|TRBJ2-1|many|TRBV27
CASSLSPDYNEQFF
TGTGCCAGCAGTTTATCGCCGGATTACAATGAGCAGTTCTTC
>NA|TRBJ2-5|many|TRBV10-3
CAISDEGLGETQYF
TGTGCCATCAGTGATGAAGGACTGGGGGAGACCCAGTACTTC
>NA|TRBJ1-6|few|TRBV14
CASTYGGNSPLHF
TGTGCCAGCACCTACGGGGGGAATTCACCCCTCCACTTT
>TRBD1|TRBJ2-1|NA|TRBV11-3
CASSLSGGVRYNEQFF
TGTGCCAGCAGTTTATCAGGGGGAGTGCGTTACAATGAGCAGTTCTTC
>TRBD1|TRBJ2-3|NA|TRBV11-2
CASSLEVGRGKKDTQYF
TGTGCCAGCAGCTTAGAAGTCGGCAGGGGGAAGAAAGATACGCAGTATTTT
>TRBD1|TRBJ2-3|many|TRBV20-1
CSAKAQGIGDTQYF
TGCAGTGCTAAAGCACAGGGGATAGGAGATACGCAGTATTTT
>NA|TRBJ2-1|NA|TRBV14
CASSQGIQTSQYSDEQFF
TGTGCCAGCAGCCAAGGAATCCAAACTAGTCAGTACAGCGATGAGCAGTTCTTC
>TRBD2|TRBJ2-3|few|TRBV10-3
CAILPHSGGAGTQYF
TGTGCCATCCTCCCCCACAGCGGGGGGGCGGGTACGCAGTATTTT
>NA|TRBJ2-3|many|TRBV20-1
CSARWLVTDTQYF
TGCAGTGCTAGATGGCTAGTCACAGATACGCAGTATTTT
>NA|TRBJ2-5|many|TRBV11-1
CASSLGWAVRETQYF
TGTGCCAGCAGCTTAGGCTGGGCAGTTCGGGAGACCCAGTACTTC
>NA|TRBJ2-7|NA|TRBV9
CASSVGSRVYEQYF
TGTGCCAGCAGCGTAGGGAGTCGGGTTTACGAGCAGTACTTC
>NA|TRBJ2-1|NA|TRBV7-2
CASSIQTAGEQFF
TGTGCCAGCAGCATCCAGACTGCCGGTGAGCAGTTCTTC
>NA|TRBJ1-6|many|TRBV6-5
CASSYSQRGQNSPLHF
TGTGCCAGCAGTTACTCCCAGCGGGGGCAAAATTCACCCCTCCACTTT
>NA|TRBJ1-2|many|TRBV7-9
CASSLAGARGTSEGYTF
TGTGCCAGCAGCTTAGCGGGTGCAAGGGGCACCTCGGAGGGCTACACCTTC
>TRBD1|TRBJ2-3|many|TRBV7-2
CASSLRQGHASTDTQYF
TGTGCCAGCAGCTTAAGACAGGGTCACGCTAGCACAGATACGCAGTATTTT
>NA|TRBJ1-1|NA|TRBV10-3
CAISAVSLGNAEAFF
TGTGCCATCAGTGCCGTAAGCCTAGGTAACGCTGAAGCTTTCTTT
>NA|TRBJ2-3|once|TRBV7-2
CASSPISGGTDTQYF
TGTGCCAGCAGCCCAATTTCAGGGGGCACAGATACGCAGTATTTT
>NA|TRBJ1-5|many|TRBV24-1
CATSVGREGQPQHF
TGTGCCACCAGTGTTGGAAGGGAGGGTCAGCCCCAGCATTTT
>NA|TRBJ1-2|NA|TRBV20-1
CGEGSGADGYTF
TGCGGCGAGGGGTCGGGGGCAGATGGCTACACCTTC
>NA|TRBJ2-7|many|TRBV10-3
CAISEWVGYEQYF
TGTGCCATCAGTGAGTGGGTGGGCTACGAGCAGTACTTC
>NA|TRBJ1-2|many|TRBV24-1
CATSDLAGDYGYTF
TGTGCCACCAGTGATTTGGCAGGTGACTATGGCTACACCTTC
>NA|TRBJ2-1|NA|TRBV7-9
CASSGAWEQFF
TGTGCCAGCAGCGGGGCATGGGAGCAGTTCTTC
>NA|TRBJ2-3|NA|TRBV6-1
CASTRRTDTQYF
TGTGCCAGCACCCGAAGAACAGATACGCAGTATTTT
>NA|TRBJ1-1|NA|TRBV20-1
CSEKGSGHTEAFF
TGCAGTGAGAAAGGCTCCGGGCATACTGAAGCTTTCTTT
>NA|TRBJ2-5|NA|TRBV20-1
CSAFLGGGRGNEQYF
TGCAGTGCCTTTCTTGGCGGGGGCCGGGGGAATGAGCAGTACTTC
>NA|TRBJ1-1|many|TRBV4-1
CASSHPYRDTEAFF
TGCGCCAGCAGCCACCCTTACAGGGACACTGAAGCTTTCTTT
>NA|TRBJ2-7|many|TRBV5-1
CATQRETGFYEQYF
TGCGCCACGCAGAGGGAAACGGGTTTCTACGAGCAGTACTTC
>NA|TRBJ1-2|few|TRBV5-1
CASSLAVGGNYGYTF
TGCGCCAGCAGCTTGGCCGTGGGGGGAAACTATGGCTACACCTTC
>NA|TRBJ2-1|NA|TRBV7-2
CASSSRSGPNEQFF
TGTGCCAGCAGCTCTCGATCAGGCCCCAATGAGCAGTTCTTC
>TRBD2|TRBJ2-1|NA|TRBV5-1
CASNLAGGSHNEQFF
TGCGCCAGCAACTTGGCTGGCGGGAGTCACAATGAGCAGTTCTTC
>TRBD1|TRBJ1-5|NA|TRBV28
CASSSMTPDRGRNQPQHF
TGTGCCAGCAGTTCTATGACCCCAGACAGGGGACGCAATCAGCCCCAGCATTTT
>NA|TRBJ1-1|NA|TRBV29-1
CSVHRDGEAFF
TGCAGCGTTCACCGGGACGGGGAAGCTTTCTTT
>NA|TRBJ2-7|many|TRBV6-2/TRBV6-3
CASSRTALYEQYF
TGTGCCAGCAGCAGGACAGCCCTCTACGAGCAGTACTTC
>TRBD1|TRBJ1-2|many|TRBV27
CASSWSGGSYGYTF
TGTGCCAGCAGTTGGTCAGGGGGCAGCTATGGCTACACCTTC
>NA|TRBJ2-5|many|TRBV20-1
CSAGVQGPRGGKLETQYF
TGCAGTGCGGGAGTACAGGGCCCTCGAGGTGGAAAGTTGGAGACCCAGTACTTC
>NA|TRBJ2-7|NA|TRBV5-1
CASSFQPMSSYEQYF
TGCGCCAGCAGCTTTCAGCCCATGAGCTCCTACGAGCAGTACTTC
>TRBD1|TRBJ1-2|many|TRBV6-2/TRBV6-3
CASSRTTGLVGYTF
TGTGCCAGCAGTCGGACGACAGGGTTGGTAGGCTACACCTTC
>NA|TRBJ2-1|few|TRBV6-2/TRBV6-3
CASSNRGFNNEQFF
TGTGCCAGCAGTAACCGGGGTTTCAACAATGAGCAGTTCTTC
>TRBD1|TRBJ1-1|few|TRBV6-5
CASSLTGQAGTEAFF
TGTGCCAGCAGTTTAACTGGACAGGCGGGGACTGAAGCTTTCTTT
>TRBD2|TRBJ2-5|few|TRBV10-3
CAISGGGGGGETQYF
TGTGCCATCAGTGGCGGAGGTGGGGGAGGGGAGACCCAGTACTTC
>TRBD2|TRBJ2-3|NA|TRBV2
CASSAGTSGRSDTRYF
TGTGCCAGCAGTGCTGGGACTAGCGGGAGGTCAGATACGCGGTATTTT
>NA|TRBJ2-7|many|TRBV20-1
CSASRVEQYF
TGCAGTGCCAGCCGGGTCGAGCAGTACTTC
>NA|TRBJ1-4|few|TRBV28
CASVGGGGVTNEKLFF
TGTGCCAGCGTAGGGGGAGGGGGAGTAACTAATGAAAAACTGTTTTTT
>NA|TRBJ1-1|NA|TRBV25-1
CASSEWNTEAFF
TGTGCCAGCAGTGAATGGAACACTGAAGCTTTCTTT